A single sample gave rise to the 11 T cell receptor beta chains below, sequenced in a study of blood T cell repertoires in COVID-19. Profiled with immunoSEQ multiplex PCR; TCRdb holds only in-frame clones, not every one. Here the sample spans roughly 250,000 clones, roughly 80% being singletons. The sequenced sample consisted of peripheral blood. Every receptor here comes from a person aged 65 to 79 with COVID-19, enrolled during active disease.

The chain combines TRBV19 with TRBJ1-2; 10 nucleotides agree with TRBD1. V gave up 4 bases and J gave up 2 bases; unmatched junction bases: 13. CDR3 length: 18 amino acids. The germline gives CDR1 LNHDA, CDR2 SQIVND (reference sequence). The CDR3 loop reads CASSTQGRQGASNYGYTF. CDR3 nucleotides: TGTGCCAGTAGTACCCAAGGGAGACAGGGGGCTTCGAACTATGGCTACACCTTC.

This rearrangement joins TRBV5-1 to TRBJ1-1, with 8 bases fitting TRBD1. V was clipped by 4 bases and J by 1 base; unmatched bases: 12. Germline V lookup: CDR1 SGHRS, CDR2 YFSETQ. This CDR3 region has 17 residues. CDR3 nucleotide sequence: TGCGCCAGCAGCCAGGGACAGGTCCTTGCTTGGAACACTGAAGCTTTCTTT. Amino acid sequence: CASSQGQVLAWNTEAFF.

J is TRBJ1-4 and V is TRBV5-6; D is unresolved. Trimming removed 0 bases from V and 3 bases from J, with 9 bases in between. The CDR3 consists of 15 residues. Germline assignment: CDR1 SGHDT and CDR2 YYEEEE. For the CDR3, the DNA is TGTGCCAGCAGCTTGGGGCATCTGGCTAATGAAAAACTGTTTTTT. Encoded protein: CASSLGHLANEKLFF.

The CDR3, as DNA: TGTGCCAGCAGCTCGGACCGCCCGGACATGGATGGCTACACCTTC. Protein product: CASSSDRPDMDGYTF. J is TRBJ1-2 and V is TRBV13; D is possibly TRBD1 (5 bases). This CDR3 has 15 amino acids. Germline V gene data show CDR1 as PRHDT and CDR2 as FYEKMQ (reference sequence). Trimming shortened V by 4 bases and J by 6 bases, and 18 bases separated the two germline ends.

The chain couples TRBV19 to TRBJ1-5; D is unclear. The CDR3 totals 14 residues. Trimming removed 8 bases at V and 5 bases at J, with 16 bases between. Germline V gene data show CDR1 as LNHDA and CDR2 as SQIVND (reference sequence). DNA of the CDR3: TGTGCCAGTGGTCGGCGGATGGTAGATCAGCCCCAGCATTTT. It translates to CASGRRMVDQPQHF.

The chain carries TRBV7-9 and TRBJ2-7; maybe TRBD2 (6 bases). V lost 1 base and J lost 5, with 15 bases in between. The CDR3 contains 15 residues. Germline CDR1 and CDR2: SEHNR and FQNEAQ (reference sequence). The CDR3: CASSLGRAVLDEQYF. The CDR3 DNA reads TGTGCCAGCAGCTTAGGGAGGGCCGTACTGGACGAGCAGTACTTC.

The chain couples TRBV3-1 (or the pseudogene TRBV3-2) to TRBJ2-5; 9 nucleotides align to TRBD2. The CDR3 has 16 amino acids. Germline CDR1 and CDR2: LGHDT and YNNKEL (reference sequence). V trimming: 4 bases; J trimming: 4 bases; junction bases outside the gene matches: 10. The CDR3 DNA reads as TGTGCCAGCAGCCGACTCCGTAGCGGGAGTGGAGAGACCCAGTACTTC. Protein product: CASSRLRSGSGETQYF.

The V gene is TRBV28, the J gene TRBJ2-7; no clear D gene. Germline V gene lookup returns CDR1 MDHEN and CDR2 SYDVKM. The CDR3 spans 12 residues. The V end was cut by 6 bases, the J end by 7 bases, with 13 bases between. The CDR3 DNA is TGTGCCAGCAGCACGGTCCCGGTGGAGCAGTACTTC. Its translation: CASSTVPVEQYF.

At least ten counts were recorded for this clone. The chain employs TRBV3-1 (or the pseudogene TRBV3-2) and TRBJ1-2; the match to TRBD1 covers 7 bases. This CDR3 spans 15 amino acids. V trimming: 4 bases; J trimming: 1 base; junction bases outside the gene matches: 6. Germline-derived CDR1 and CDR2 are LGHDT and YNNKEL (reference sequence). CDR3 loop: CASSLGTVLNYGYTF. CDR3 sequence (DNA): TGTGCCAGCAGCCTAGGGACAGTGCTTAACTATGGCTACACCTTC.

The chain recombines TRBV27 with TRBJ2-7; 9 nucleotides align to TRBD1. The CDR3 is 15 amino acids. CDR1 MNHEY and CDR2 SMNVEV come from the germline V gene (reference sequence). V lost 4 bases and J lost 6; bases outside the gene matches: 10. Here the CDR3 DNA reads TGTGCCAGCAGTTCTGAGGGACAGGGATCTGGCGAGCAGTACTTC. Protein: CASSSEGQGSGEQYF.

This chain links TRBV3-1 (or the pseudogene TRBV3-2) with TRBJ2-3, with TRBD2 as a possible D gene (5 bases). Germline CDR1 and CDR2: LGHDT and YNNKEL (reference sequence). This CDR3 comprises 15 residues. Trimming pared 0 bases from V and 8 bases from J, leaving 15 bases between. CDR3 sequence (DNA): TGTGCCAGCAGCCAAGATACGGTGGGAGCCCGTACGCAGTATTTT. Translating it yields CASSQDTVGARTQYF.